This T cell receptor (beta chain) is from a study of blood T cell repertoires in COVID-19 (dated by TCRdb to 2018 to 2021). Study-level background: Samples from collaborators originated in the United States, Italy and Spain and spanned both the acute and convalescent phases of COVID-19. Nearly every sample came with metadata listing a de-identified subject ID, COVID-19 status, age in years and sex. A freely available public database, intended as a resource for researchers studying the immune response to SARS-CoV-2, is where the repertoires were released. Where HLA class I and class II types were available, the types were taken from metadata supplied by the sample provider, not from assay-based typing. Subjects who had been exposed to COVID-19, were actively infected with it, or had recovered from it provided the deeply sampled blood TCRbeta repertoires that made up the dataset. The material from the prospective study consisted of cDNA or gDNA derived from T cells, B-cell-depleted T cells, or PBMCs. The samples were drawn from the first 160 participants of the ongoing ImmuneRACE study and from roughly 1,300 subjects provided by 6 global collaborators.

This clone was picked up a small number of times. This receptor's antigen is unknown. Base qualities are not at hand, and no much larger clone is one base apart. The study at large found these results: How much clinical and demographic metadata was included differed by source and by participant, and the metadata was provided uncurated.

The immunoSEQ Assay, a bias-controlled multiplex PCR, was used to amplify TCRbeta CDR3 regions from genomic DNA. Per the source publication's procedure: The number of nucleated cells in each sample was estimated by amplification of reference gene primers within the assay. To quantify the absolute abundance of each unique TCRbeta CDR3 rearrangement, sequence reads were collapsed and filtered. For each sample, productive Simpson clonality was calculated by taking the square root of Simpson's diversity index across productive rearrangements. TCRdb obtained this table from immuneACCESS and retained in-frame rearrangements with V and J assigned. These tables miss some clones; where compared with another copy, unresolved V genes account for less than half of the shortfall, and the remainder is unexplained. The V and J calls and the clone size are those of that table, but D and trimming were determined from the DNA. Within this sample are approximately 200,000 clones, with less than 90% of them counted one time only. About 5.1% of the sample lies in the top ten.

Samples from volunteer blood donors who had recovered from COVID-19 were contributed by a second Seattle source. Each collaborating institution followed its own protocols to collect whole blood in K2EDTA tubes. For TCRbeta analysis, collaborator samples were shipped as frozen whole blood, as isolated PBMCs, or as DNA extracted from either sample type. Taken from the germline V gene (reference sequence), the CDR1 and CDR2 loops are LNHDA and SQIVND. V is cut by 6 bases and J by 3 bases, and the space between the germline ends is 11 bases. Including cysteine and phenylalanine, the CDR3 has 13 amino acids. Solely the CDR3 DNA is kept, with 39 bases framed from the first base.

Specimen: peripheral blood. The chain is encoded by TRBV19 joined to TRBJ1-1; the D gene assignment is ambiguous. This TCR came from a woman aged 60-70 years who had recovered from COVID-19. The DNA is as follows: TGTGCCAGTAGCTCCAAGAGTGACACTGAAGCTTTCTTT. Translated, this gives CASSSKSDTEAFF.